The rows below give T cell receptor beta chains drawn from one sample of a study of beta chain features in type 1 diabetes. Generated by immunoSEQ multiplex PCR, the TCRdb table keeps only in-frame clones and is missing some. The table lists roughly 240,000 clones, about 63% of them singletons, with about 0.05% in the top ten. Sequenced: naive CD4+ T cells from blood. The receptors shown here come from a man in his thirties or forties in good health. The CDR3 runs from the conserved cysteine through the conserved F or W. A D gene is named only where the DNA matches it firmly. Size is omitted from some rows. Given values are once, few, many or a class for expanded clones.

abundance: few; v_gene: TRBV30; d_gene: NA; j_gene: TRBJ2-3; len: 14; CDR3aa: CAWSVLGATDTQYF; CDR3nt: TGTGCCTGGAGTGTACTAGGTGCCACAGATACGCAGTATTTT
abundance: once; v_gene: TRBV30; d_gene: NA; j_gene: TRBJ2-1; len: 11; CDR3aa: CAWRTSNEQFF; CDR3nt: TGTGCCTGGAGGACTAGTAATGAGCAGTTCTTC
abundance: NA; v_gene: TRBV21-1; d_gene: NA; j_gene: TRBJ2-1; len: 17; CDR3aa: CASSKGGRGLANNEQFF; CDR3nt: TGTGCCAGCAGCAAAGGAGGGCGAGGACTAGCGAACAATGAGCAGTTCTTC
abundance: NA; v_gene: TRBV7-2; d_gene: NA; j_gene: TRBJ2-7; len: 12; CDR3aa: CASSSIPYEQYF; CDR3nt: TGTGCCAGCAGCTCCATTCCCTACGAGCAGTACTTC
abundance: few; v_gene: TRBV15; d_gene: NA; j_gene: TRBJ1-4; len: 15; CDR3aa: CATSRVGSPNEKLFF; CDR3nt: TGTGCCACCAGCAGAGTGGGCTCACCTAATGAAAAACTGTTTTTT
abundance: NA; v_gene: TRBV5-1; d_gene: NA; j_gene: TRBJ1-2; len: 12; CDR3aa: CASSLEGYGYTF; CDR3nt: TGCGCCAGCAGCTTGGAAGGGTATGGCTACACCTTC
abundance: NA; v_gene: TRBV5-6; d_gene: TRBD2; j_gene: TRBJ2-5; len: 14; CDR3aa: CASSKGLKLETQYF; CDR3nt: TGTGCCAGCAGCAAGGGACTAAAGCTTGAGACCCAGTACTTC
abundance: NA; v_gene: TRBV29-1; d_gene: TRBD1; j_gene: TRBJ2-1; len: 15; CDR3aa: CSVEDPWTGHNEQFF; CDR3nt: TGCAGCGTTGAAGATCCCTGGACAGGGCACAATGAGCAGTTCTTC
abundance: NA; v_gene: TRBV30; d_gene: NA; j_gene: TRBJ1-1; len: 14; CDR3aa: CAWSVGTQNTEAFF; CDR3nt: TGTGCCTGGAGTGTGGGGACCCAGAACACTGAAGCTTTCTTT
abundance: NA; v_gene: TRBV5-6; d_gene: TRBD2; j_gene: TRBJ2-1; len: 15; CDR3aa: CASRPTSGGLNEQFF; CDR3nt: TGTGCCAGCAGACCTACTAGCGGGGGTCTCAATGAGCAGTTCTTC
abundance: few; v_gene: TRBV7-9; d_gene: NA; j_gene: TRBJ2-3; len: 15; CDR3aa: CASSFLRQATDTQYF; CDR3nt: TGTGCCAGCAGCTTTCTAAGACAAGCCACAGATACGCAGTATTTT
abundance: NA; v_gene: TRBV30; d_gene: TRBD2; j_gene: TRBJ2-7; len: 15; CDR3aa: CAWRNSGRAGYEQYF; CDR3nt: TGTGCCTGGAGAAATAGCGGGAGGGCTGGTTACGAGCAGTACTTC
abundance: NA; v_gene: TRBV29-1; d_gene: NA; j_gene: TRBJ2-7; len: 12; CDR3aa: CSVDSGGNEQYF; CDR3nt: TGCAGCGTTGACAGCGGTGGGAACGAGCAGTACTTC
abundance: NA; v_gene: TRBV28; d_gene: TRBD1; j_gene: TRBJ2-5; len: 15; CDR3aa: CASSLSGTGQETQYF; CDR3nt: TGTGCCAGCAGTTTGTCCGGGACAGGGCAAGAGACCCAGTACTTC
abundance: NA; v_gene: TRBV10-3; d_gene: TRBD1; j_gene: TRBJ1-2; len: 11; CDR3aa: CAISDGQARTF; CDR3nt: TGTGCCATCAGTGATGGACAGGCCCGCACCTTC
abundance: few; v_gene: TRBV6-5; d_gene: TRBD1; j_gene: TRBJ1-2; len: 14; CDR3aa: CASSYPGRGGGYTF; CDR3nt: TGTGCCAGCAGTTACCCCGGCAGGGGGGGAGGCTACACCTTC
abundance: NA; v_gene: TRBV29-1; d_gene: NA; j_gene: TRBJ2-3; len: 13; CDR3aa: CSAGTSYTDTQYF; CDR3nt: TGCAGCGCCGGAACCTCTTACACAGATACGCAGTATTTT
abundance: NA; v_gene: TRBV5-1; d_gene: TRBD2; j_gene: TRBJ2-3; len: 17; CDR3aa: CASSFKSGLGFLDTQYF; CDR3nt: TGCGCCAGCAGCTTCAAATCGGGACTAGGCTTTTTAGATACGCAGTATTTT
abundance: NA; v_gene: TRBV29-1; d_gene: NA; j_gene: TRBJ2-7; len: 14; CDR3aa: CSVRDGRDFYEQYF; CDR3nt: TGCAGCGTCAGAGACGGTCGAGATTTCTACGAGCAGTACTTC
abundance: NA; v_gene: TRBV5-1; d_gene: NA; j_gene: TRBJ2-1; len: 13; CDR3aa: CASSRDLPDEQFF; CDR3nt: TGCGCCAGCAGCCGAGACCTTCCAGATGAGCAGTTCTTC
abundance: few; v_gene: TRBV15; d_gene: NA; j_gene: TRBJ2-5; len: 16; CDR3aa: CATSRASGQRMETQYF; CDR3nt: TGTGCCACCAGCAGAGCTTCCGGGCAGCGGATGGAGACCCAGTACTTC
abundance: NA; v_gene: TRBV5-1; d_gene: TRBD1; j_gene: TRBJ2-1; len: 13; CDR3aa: CASSLEGTGEQFF; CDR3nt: TGCGCCAGCAGCTTGGAAGGGACAGGTGAGCAGTTCTTC
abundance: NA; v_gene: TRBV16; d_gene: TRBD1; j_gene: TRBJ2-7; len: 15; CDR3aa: CASSQLRGQTYEQYF; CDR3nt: TGTGCCAGCAGCCAACTTAGGGGGCAAACCTACGAGCAGTACTTC
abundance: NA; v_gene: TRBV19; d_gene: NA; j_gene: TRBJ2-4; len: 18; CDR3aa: CASSPTRTKLIGRNIQYF; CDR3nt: TGTGCCAGTAGTCCAACACGGACAAAACTCATCGGTAGGAACATTCAGTACTTC
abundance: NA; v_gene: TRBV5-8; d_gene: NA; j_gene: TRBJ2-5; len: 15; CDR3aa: CASSLGGTLRETQYF; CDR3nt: TGTGCCAGCAGCTTGGGAGGGACGCTCCGTGAGACCCAGTACTTC
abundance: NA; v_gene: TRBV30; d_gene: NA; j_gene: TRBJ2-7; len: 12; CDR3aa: CAWSDPSYEQYF; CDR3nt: TGTGCCTGGAGCGATCCCTCCTACGAGCAGTACTTC